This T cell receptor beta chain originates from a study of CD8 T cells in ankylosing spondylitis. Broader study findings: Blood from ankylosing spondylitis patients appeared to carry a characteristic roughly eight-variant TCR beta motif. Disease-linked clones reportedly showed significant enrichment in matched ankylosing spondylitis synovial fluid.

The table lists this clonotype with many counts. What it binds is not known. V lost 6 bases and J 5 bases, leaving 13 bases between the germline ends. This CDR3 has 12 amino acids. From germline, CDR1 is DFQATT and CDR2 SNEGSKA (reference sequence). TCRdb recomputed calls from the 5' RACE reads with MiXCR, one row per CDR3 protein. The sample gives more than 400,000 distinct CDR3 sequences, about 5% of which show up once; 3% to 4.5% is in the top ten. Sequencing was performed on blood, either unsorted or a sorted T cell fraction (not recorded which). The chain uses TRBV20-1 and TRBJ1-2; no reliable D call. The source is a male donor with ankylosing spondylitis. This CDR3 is CSAPGMGYGYTF. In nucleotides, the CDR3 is TGCAGTGCCCCTGGAATGGGGTATGGCTACACCTTC.